This TCR beta chain was sequenced in a study of cytotoxic CD8 clonotypes in ibrutinib-treated CLL. Regarding the study as a whole: The study sampled sustained-remission and progressing patients at different times.

In regard to this clone: The antigen is unknown.

Using immunoSEQ multiplex PCR, the repertoire was profiled, and TCRdb retains in-frame clones only, with some absent. The data contain roughly 160,000 clones, approximately 84% of them singletons. CDR1 PRHDT and CDR2 FYEKMQ come from the germline V gene (reference sequence). V was cut by 5 bases and J by 4 bases, with 9 bases left in between. The CDR3 contains 12 residues. This sequence joins TRBV13 and TRBJ2-7; no reliable D call. Sequencing used PBMCs, obtained after 24 months of ibrutinib treatment. This sequence originates from a human donor with chronic lymphocytic leukemia. DNA for the CDR3: TGTGCCAGCAGCCAATTAGGATACGAGCAGTACTTC. Translation: CASSQLGYEQYF.